This TCR beta chain originates from a study of T-cell reconstitution after alpha-beta-depleted transplantation in children. Overall study findings and caveats: Several hundred rapidly expanded clones from non-depleted graft cells reportedly supplied alpha-beta T cells about two months post-transplant. Recipient T cells and thymic progenitors that survived were the source of the high TCRbeta diversity seen at day 60 in some patients. By one year post-transplant, T-cell counts and diversity largely arose from T cells that were newly produced.

This clonotype was detected many times. Its target is not known. This CDR3 has 11 residues. Germline loops: CDR1 SGHTA, CDR2 FQGNSA. Deletions cut 1 base from V and 8 bases from J, with 5 bases between. During its preparation, the TCRbeta library received unique molecular identifiers. TCRdb independently ran MiXCR on the PCR reads; one entry per CDR3 protein. This sample yields around 450,000 distinct CDR3 sequences, of which about 45% are seen a single time; 25% to 30% belongs to the top ten. The V call is TRBV7-2, the J call TRBJ1-2, with no clear D. This TCR derives from a girl aged 2 to 9 with aplastic anemia, due to receive a stem cell transplant. Sequenced material: PBMCs, taken before TCRalphabeta/CD19-depleted stem cell transplant. For the CDR3, the DNA is TGTGCCAGCAGCTTAGATCAGGGCTACACCTTC. Its protein product is CASSLDQGYTF.